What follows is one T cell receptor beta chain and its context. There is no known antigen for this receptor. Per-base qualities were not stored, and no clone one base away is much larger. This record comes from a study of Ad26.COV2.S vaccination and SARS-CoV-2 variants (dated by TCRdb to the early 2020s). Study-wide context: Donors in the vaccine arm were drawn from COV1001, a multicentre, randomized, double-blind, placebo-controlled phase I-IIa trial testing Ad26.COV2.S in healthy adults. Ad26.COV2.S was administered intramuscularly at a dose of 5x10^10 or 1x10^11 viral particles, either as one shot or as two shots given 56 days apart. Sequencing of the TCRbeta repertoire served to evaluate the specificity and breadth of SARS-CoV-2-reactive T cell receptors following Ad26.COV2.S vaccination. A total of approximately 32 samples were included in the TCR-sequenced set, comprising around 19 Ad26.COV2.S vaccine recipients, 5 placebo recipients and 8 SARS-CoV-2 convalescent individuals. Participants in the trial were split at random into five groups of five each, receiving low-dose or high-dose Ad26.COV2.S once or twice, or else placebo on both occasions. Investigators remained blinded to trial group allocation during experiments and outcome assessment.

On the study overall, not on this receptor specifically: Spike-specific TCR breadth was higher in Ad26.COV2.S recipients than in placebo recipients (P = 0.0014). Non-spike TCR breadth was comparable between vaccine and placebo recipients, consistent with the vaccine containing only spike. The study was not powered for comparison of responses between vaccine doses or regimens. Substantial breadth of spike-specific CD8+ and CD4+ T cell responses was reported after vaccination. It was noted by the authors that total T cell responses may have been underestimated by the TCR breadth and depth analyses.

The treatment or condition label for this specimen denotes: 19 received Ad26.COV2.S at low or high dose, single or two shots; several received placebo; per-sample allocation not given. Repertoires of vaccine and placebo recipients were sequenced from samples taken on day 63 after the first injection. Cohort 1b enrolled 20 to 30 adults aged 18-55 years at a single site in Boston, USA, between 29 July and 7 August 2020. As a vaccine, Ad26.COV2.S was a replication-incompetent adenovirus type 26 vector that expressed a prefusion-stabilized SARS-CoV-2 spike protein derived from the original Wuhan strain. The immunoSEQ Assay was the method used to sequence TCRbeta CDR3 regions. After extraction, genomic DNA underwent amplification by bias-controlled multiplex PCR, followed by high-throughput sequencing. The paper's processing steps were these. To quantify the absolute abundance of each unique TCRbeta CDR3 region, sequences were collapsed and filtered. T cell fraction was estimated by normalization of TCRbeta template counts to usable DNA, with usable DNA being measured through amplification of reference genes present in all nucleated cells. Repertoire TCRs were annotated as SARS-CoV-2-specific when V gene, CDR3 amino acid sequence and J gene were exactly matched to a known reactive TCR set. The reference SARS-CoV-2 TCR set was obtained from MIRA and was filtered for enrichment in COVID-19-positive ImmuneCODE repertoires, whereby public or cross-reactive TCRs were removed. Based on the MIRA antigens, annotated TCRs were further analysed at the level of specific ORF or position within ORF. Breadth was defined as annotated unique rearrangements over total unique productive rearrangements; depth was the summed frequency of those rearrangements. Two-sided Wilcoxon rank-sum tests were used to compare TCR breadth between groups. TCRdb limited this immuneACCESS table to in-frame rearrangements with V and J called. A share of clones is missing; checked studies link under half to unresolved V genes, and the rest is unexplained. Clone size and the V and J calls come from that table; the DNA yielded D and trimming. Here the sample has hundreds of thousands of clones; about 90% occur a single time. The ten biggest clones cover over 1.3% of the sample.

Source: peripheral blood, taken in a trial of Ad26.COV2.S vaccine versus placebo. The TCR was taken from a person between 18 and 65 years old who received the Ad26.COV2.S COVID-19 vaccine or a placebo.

The sequenced DNA is TGTGCCAGCAGCTTAGGAGGGTTTCAAGAGACCCAGTACTTC. This sequence encodes CASSLGGFQETQYF. The sequence joins TRBV7-3 to TRBJ2-5; TRBD2 might be the D gene, on 6 matching bases. The CDR3 measures 14 amino acids from cysteine to phenylalanine. Only CDR3 DNA remains: 42 bases, in frame from the first base. The V and J ends are trimmed by 2 bases and 2 bases, leaving 9 bases between them. Taken from the germline V gene, the CDR1 and CDR2 loops are SGHTA and FQGTGA.